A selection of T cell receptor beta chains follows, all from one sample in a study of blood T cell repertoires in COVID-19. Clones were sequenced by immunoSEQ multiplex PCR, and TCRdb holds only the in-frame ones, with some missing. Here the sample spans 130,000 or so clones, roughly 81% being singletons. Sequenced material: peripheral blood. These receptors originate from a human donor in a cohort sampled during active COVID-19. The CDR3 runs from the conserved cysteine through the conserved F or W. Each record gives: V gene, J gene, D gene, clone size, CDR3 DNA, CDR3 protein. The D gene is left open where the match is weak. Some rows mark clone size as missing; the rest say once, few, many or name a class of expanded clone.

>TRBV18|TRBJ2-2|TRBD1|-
TGTGCCAGCTCGTACACCGGGACAGGGTCCACCGGGGAGCTGTTTTTT
CASSYTGTGSTGELFF
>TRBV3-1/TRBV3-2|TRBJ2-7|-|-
TGTGCCAGCAGCCAAGACGGATGGAGCTCCTACGAGCAGTACTTC
CASSQDGWSSYEQYF
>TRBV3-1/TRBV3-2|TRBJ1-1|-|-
TGTGCCAGCAGCCTGGCAGGCATGAACACTGAAGCTTTCTTT
CASSLAGMNTEAFF
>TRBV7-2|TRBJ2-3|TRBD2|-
TGTGCCAGCAGCTTGACTAGCGACCGTCTGATGACAGATACGCAGTATTTT
CASSLTSDRLMTDTQYF
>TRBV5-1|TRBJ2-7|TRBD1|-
TGCGCCAGCAGCTTGTCTATAGGGGGCGCCCCCTACGAGCAGTACTTC
CASSLSIGGAPYEQYF
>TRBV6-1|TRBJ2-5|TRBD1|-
TGTGCCAGCAGTGAGGACAGGCTCAACTATGAGACCCAGTACTTC
CASSEDRLNYETQYF
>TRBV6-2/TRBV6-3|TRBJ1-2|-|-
TGTGCCAGCAGTTACACAAACTATGGCTACACCTTC
CASSYTNYGYTF
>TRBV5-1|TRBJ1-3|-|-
TGCGCCAGCAGCTTGTTCCCTCTGGGCGCCGACTCTGGAAACACCATATATTTT
CASSLFPLGADSGNTIYF
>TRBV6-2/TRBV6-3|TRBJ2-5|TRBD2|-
TGTGCCAGCAGCCCCGGGACTAGAGGTACCCAGTACTTC
CASSPGTRGTQYF
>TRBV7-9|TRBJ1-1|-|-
TGTGCCAGCAGCTTATTACCGGGGTTGATGAACACTGAAGCTTTCTTT
CASSLLPGLMNTEAFF
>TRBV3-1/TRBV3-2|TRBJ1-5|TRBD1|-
TGTGCCAGCAGCCAAGATGTAGGGACAGATAATCAGCCCCAGCATTTT
CASSQDVGTDNQPQHF
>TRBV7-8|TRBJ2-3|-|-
TGTGCCAGCAGCTTAGGGTATAGTACTAGCACAGATACGCAGTATTTT
CASSLGYSTSTDTQYF
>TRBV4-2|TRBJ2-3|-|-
TGTGCCAGCAGCCAAGCACTAGCAGGAGATACGCAGTATTTT
CASSQALAGDTQYF
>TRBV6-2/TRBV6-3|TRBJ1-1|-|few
TGTGCCAGCAGTCTATATTACACTGAAGCTTTCTTT
CASSLYYTEAFF
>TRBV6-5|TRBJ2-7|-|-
TGTGCCAGCAGTTACTCGAGGGGAGGCGAGCAGTACTTC
CASSYSRGGEQYF
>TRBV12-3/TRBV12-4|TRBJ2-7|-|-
TGTGCCAGCAGTTTAGCGCGGAGGGGCGAGCAGTACTTC
CASSLARRGEQYF
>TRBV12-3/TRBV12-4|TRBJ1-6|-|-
TGTGCCAGCACCCCGACACAGAATTCACCCCTCCACTTT
CASTPTQNSPLHF
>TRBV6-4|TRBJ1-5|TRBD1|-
TGTGCCAGCAGTGACTTTCGATGCGGGGCCAAAGAGGACAGGGGGCCCAACAATCAGCCCCAGCATTTT
CASSDFRCGAKEDRGPNNQPQHF
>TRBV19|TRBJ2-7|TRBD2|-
TGTGCCAGTAGCCACGGGACTAGCGGGGTTACCCCCTACGAGCAGTACTTC
CASSHGTSGVTPYEQYF
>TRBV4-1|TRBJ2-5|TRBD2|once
TGCGCCAGCAGCCAAGACGGGAGGGGCGACCGGGAGACCCAGTACTTC
CASSQDGRGDRETQYF
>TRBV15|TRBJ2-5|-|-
TGTGCCACCAGCAGACCACAGGGGACCCAGTACTTC
CATSRPQGTQYF
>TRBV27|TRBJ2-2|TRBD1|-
TGTGCCAGCAGTTTAAGACAGGGGGCCGGCACCGGGGAGCTGTTTTTT
CASSLRQGAGTGELFF
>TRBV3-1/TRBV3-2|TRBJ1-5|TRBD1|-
TGTGCCAGCAGCCAAGGGGGGGGACAGGGCAATCAGCCCCAGCATTTT
CASSQGGGQGNQPQHF
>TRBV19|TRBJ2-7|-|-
TGTGCCAGTAGTTCCTCTATTTACTACGAGCAGTACTTC
CASSSSIYYEQYF
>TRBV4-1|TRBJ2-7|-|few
TGCGCCAGCAGCCAAGATTGGGGACTCTACTACGAGCAGTACTTC
CASSQDWGLYYEQYF
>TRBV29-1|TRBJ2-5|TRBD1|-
TGCAGCGTTGAGATAGACAGGGGTAGGGGGACCCAGTACTTC
CSVEIDRGRGTQYF
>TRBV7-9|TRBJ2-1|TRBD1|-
TGTGCCAGCTACATGCCGGGACAGGGGGCTGATGAGCAGTTCTTC
CASYMPGQGADEQFF